This T cell receptor beta chain derives from a study of blood T cell repertoires in COVID-19. About the study: Sample material is recorded as cDNA or gDNA derived from T cells, B-cell-depleted T cells, or PBMCs.

In this sample, this clone turned up a few times. Germline-derived CDR1 and CDR2 are SNHLY and FYNNEI. This CDR3 comprises 13 residues. The germline V and J ends were trimmed by 6 bases and 3 bases, with 11 bases remaining between them. Authors' analysis steps: Researchers report that nucleated cell counts were estimated from reference gene primer amplification. TCRdb keeps only in-frame clones here, not all; method: immunoSEQ multiplex PCR. Clone size and V and J calls were adopted from that table, with D and trimming inferred from the DNA. The sample holds about 230,000 clones; approximately 81% are singletons and the top ten take around 8%.

Sequences were obtained from peripheral blood. The receptor comes from a woman older than 75 with acute or convalescent COVID-19. V usage is TRBV2 and J usage is TRBJ2-5; D ambiguous. CDR3 in DNA: TGTGCCAGCAGCGTCGGGTACAAAGAGACCCAGTACTTC. Translated: CASSVGYKETQYF. Full variable domain (rest looked up from reference TRBV2 and TRBJ2-5): EPEVTQTPSHQVTQMGQEVILRCVPISNHLYFYWYRQILGQKVEFLVSFYNNEISEKSEIFDDQFSVERPDGSNFTLKIRSTKLEDSAMYFCASSVGYKETQYFGPGTRLLVL.